This is a list of T cell receptor beta chains from one sample in a study of blood T cell repertoires in COVID-19. Using immunoSEQ multiplex PCR, the repertoire was profiled, and TCRdb retains in-frame clones only, with some absent. This sample yields 80,000 to 100,000 clones, of which 85% to 90% are seen a single time; about 4.2% belongs to the top ten. Sample: peripheral blood. The origin of the receptors is a human donor with COVID-19, enrolled during active disease. The donor label of this sample is uncertain. Each CDR3 is given without its conserved first and last residue.

v_call | cdr3_aa
TRBV14 | ASSLRVGEQY
TRBV2 | ASSEGVGVGEQF
TRBV6-5 | ASSPPGTGDGYT
TRBV18 | ASSPQGASNTEAF
TRBV5-8 | ASSTGLGGTYEQY
TRBV6-5 | ASSYRDFRGPYGYT
TRBV30 | AAGAGHQETQY
TRBV4-1 | ASSQEGGELTDTQY
TRBV5-4 | ASSLQMMNTEAF
TRBV5-1 | ASSLSRGFTGELF
TRBV5-4 | ASSSVRGGDGELF
TRBV14 | ASSQDLIRDRGHGYT
TRBV4-1 | ASSQDWGTGGYT
TRBV5-1 | ASSLLVNTGELF
TRBV10-3 | AISGIGTNHGGSYNEQF
TRBV5-1 | ASSLGDSASEQY
TRBV5-4 | ASSLATSGDYEQY
TRBV30 | AWTPQGNQPQH
TRBV6-5 | ASTTVVNQPQH
TRBV19 | ASRADSAPMNTEAF
TRBV7-9 | ASSTGTQTSWF
TRBV25-1 | ASSERQDYNYGYT
TRBV5-1 | ASTTGVESTEAF